This T cell receptor beta chain derives from a study of OX40 agonist ivuxolimab in advanced cancers. About the research overall: At 0.01 to 10 mg/kg, ivuxolimab was administered intravenously to patients every 2 weeks. At 65% to 85% male, the cohort had a mean age of about 60 years, ranging from about 20 to 90. Two cutaneous melanoma patients and one hepatocellular carcinoma patient, three in all, had partial responses.

Data came from immunoSEQ multiplex PCR; TCRdb stores just in-frame clones and leaves some out. The table includes tens of thousands of clones, around four fifths detected once. As for this clone: A read error may produce the germline difference seen at one junction end.

Germline CDR1 MNHEY, CDR2 SMNVEV (reference sequence). The length of the CDR3 is 12 residues. The genes are TRBV27 and TRBJ2-1; the match to TRBD1 covers 9 bases. The source material was CD4+ or CD8+ T cells sorted from blood, sampled in a trial of the OX40 agonist ivuxolimab. The receptor was isolated from an adult with an advanced solid tumor such as melanoma, head and neck, liver or kidney cancer. CDR3 bases: TGCGACAGGGGGGGGGAACACAATGAGCAGTTCTTC. Translating gives CDRGGEHNEQFF.